The 15 T cell receptor beta chains reported below all come from one sample, sequenced in a study of T cell repertoires in ileal Crohn's disease. Measured with immunoSEQ multiplex PCR; TCRdb has only the in-frame clones, and not every one. The data show roughly 5,000 clones, with roughly 80% seen just once and about 12% held by the top ten. The sample consisted of ileal tissue. These receptors came from an adult with Crohn's disease.

J is TRBJ1-3 and V is TRBV29-1; 8 bases line up with TRBD1. Germline assignment: CDR1 SQVTM and CDR2 ANQGSEA. The V segment lost 1 base and the J segment 2 bases; nucleotides outside the gene matches: 7. The CDR3 totals 16 residues. CDR3 in DNA: TGCAGCGTTGAAGTTCCCCCGGACAGGGCTGGAAACACCATATATTTT. Its translation: CSVEVPPDRAGNTIYF.

The gene calls are TRBV10-1 and TRBJ2-1; 10 bases are a match to TRBD2. The CDR3 covers 14 residues. Germline CDR1 is WNHNN and CDR2 is SYGVQD (reference sequence). J was trimmed by 5 bases and V by 4 bases; bases with no gene match: 2. The DNA for the CDR3 is TGCGCCAGCAGTGTAAGCGGGGGGGACAATGAGCAGTTCTTC. Translated, it gives CASSVSGGDNEQFF.

The J gene is TRBJ2-1, the V gene TRBV10-3, with D perhaps matching TRBD1 (6 bases). The germline V gene has CDR1 ENHRY and CDR2 SYGVKD. CDR3 length equals 15 residues. Trimming cost V 11 bases and J 3 bases, with 20 bases left between them. The CDR3 DNA is TGTGCCGCCGGATCCTCGGGACACGACTACAATGAGCAGTTCTTC. Encoded protein: CAAGSSGHDYNEQFF.

The chain couples TRBV19 to TRBJ1-5; 7 nucleotides match TRBD1. The V gene's germline CDR1 is LNHDA and CDR2 SQIVND (reference sequence). Unmatched junction bases numbered 7, after V lost 5 bases and J lost 0 bases. This CDR3 spans 16 amino acids. CDR3: CASSPAGQLSNQPQHF. The CDR3 DNA is TGTGCCAGTAGTCCCGCGGGACAGCTTAGCAATCAGCCCCAGCATTTT.

The genes are TRBV4-3 and TRBJ2-3; no clear D gene. Germline CDR1 and CDR2: LGHNA and YSLEER. The V end lost 0 bases, the J end lost 0 bases, and 7 bases lay between the germline ends. This CDR3 region has 15 residues. The CDR3 DNA reads TGCGCCAGCAGCCAAGATGAGCTTAGCACAGATACGCAGTATTTT. The encoded protein is CASSQDELSTDTQYF.

The chain uses TRBV11-2 and TRBJ1-2; the D is unclear. Germline lookup yields CDR1 SGHAT and CDR2 FQNNGV. With 0 bases removed from V and 6 bases from J, the gap between germline ends came to 11 bases. This CDR3 spans 14 amino acids. CDR3 protein: CASSLERYGNGYTF. Here the CDR3 DNA reads TGTGCCAGCAGCTTAGAGAGGTACGGCAATGGCTACACCTTC. The full variable domain, with the rest looked up from reference TRBV11-2 and TRBJ1-2, is EAGVAQSPRYKIIEKRQSVAFWCNPISGHATLYWYQQILGQGPKLLIQFQNNGVVDDSQLPKDRFSAERLKGVDSTLKIQPAKLEDSAVYLCASSLERYGNGYTFGSGTRLTVV.

This clone was recorded a few times. The chain carries TRBV18 and TRBJ2-1, with D perhaps TRBD2 (6 bases). CDR1 is KGHSH and CDR2 is LQKENI in the germline V gene. The CDR3 is 14 residues long. Trimming took off 4 bases at V and 6 bases at J, with 13 bases between the two ends. The CDR3 protein is CASSRLEWGNEQFF. The CDR3 DNA reads TGTGCCAGCTCACGACTAGAATGGGGCAATGAGCAGTTCTTC.

The genes are TRBV4-1 and TRBJ1-5, with 7 bases that match TRBD1. Looked up from germline, CDR1 is MGHRA and CDR2 is YSYEKL. The CDR3 is made up of 16 amino acids. With 0 bases clipped from V and 4 bases from J, the junction kept 6 bases outside the gene matches. CDR3 sequence: CASSQEASGGNQPQHF. Written as DNA, the CDR3 is TGCGCCAGCAGCCAAGAGGCATCAGGGGGAAATCAGCCCCAGCATTTT.

The chain couples TRBV7-3 to TRBJ2-2; the match to TRBD2 covers 7 bases. CDR1 is SGHTA, CDR2 FQGTGA, per germline. The V and J ends lost 4 bases and 4 bases, in that order; junction bases with no gene match: 6. CDR3 length: 15 amino acids. The CDR3 DNA reads as TGTGCCAGCAGCTATCTTTCGGGGGGCACCGGGGAGCTGTTTTTT. Translation: CASSYLSGGTGELFF. Full variable domain (rest looked up from reference TRBV7-3 and TRBJ2-2): GAGVSQTPSNKVTEKGKYVELRCDPISGHTALYWYRQSLGQGPEFLIYFQGTGAADDSGLPNDRFFAVRPEGSVSTLKIQRTERGDSAVYLCASSYLSGGTGELFFGEGSRLTVL.

The chain couples TRBV5-4 to TRBJ2-3; TRBD2 matches at 12 bases. Germline CDR1 and CDR2: SGHNT and YYREEE (reference sequence). After removal of 4 bases from V and 6 bases from J, the junction contained 9 bases not matched to a gene. The CDR3 covers 16 residues. The CDR3 bases are TGTGCCAGCAGCGACGTACTAGCGGGGGGAAGGGATACGCAGTATTTT. Translation: CASSDVLAGGRDTQYF.

This chain connects TRBV6-4 to TRBJ2-2, with D possibly being TRBD2 (5 bases). There are 17 residues in the CDR3. Germline V gives CDR1 MRHNA, CDR2 SNTAGT. V lost 0 bases and J lost 0, with 11 bases in between. The CDR3 sequence: CASSDSSGTSNTGELFF. In nucleotides, the CDR3 is TGTGCCAGCAGTGACTCGAGCGGAACCTCGAACACCGGGGAGCTGTTTTTT.

This chain joins TRBV7-9 and TRBJ2-7, with 8 positions matching TRBD1. The germline CDR1 and CDR2 sequences are SEHNR and FQNEAQ (reference sequence). V dropped 4 bases and J dropped 0; count of bases not matched to a gene: 2. This CDR3 spans 14 amino acids. CDR3 bases: TGTGCCAGCAGCTCAGGGGGCCTCTCCTACGAGCAGTACTTC. Protein: CASSSGGLSYEQYF.

The J gene is TRBJ2-7, the V gene TRBV5-1, with D maybe TRBD1 (5 bases). Per germline, CDR1 SGHRS and CDR2 YFSETQ. There are 14 residues in the CDR3. V was trimmed by 0 bases and J by 5 bases, leaving 12 bases between them. CDR3 in DNA: TGCGCCAGCAGCTTGGAGGTAGGGGCGAACGAGCAGTACTTC. Protein product: CASSLEVGANEQYF.

This clone was counted a few times. The chain is built from TRBV2 and TRBJ2-2; 7 bases align to TRBD2. Germline lookup yields CDR1 SNHLY and CDR2 FYNNEI. The CDR3 extends over 18 amino acids. J gave up 6 bases and V 7 bases, and 20 bases lay outside the gene matches. In DNA, the CDR3 is TGTGCCAGCACTAAGGGGAGGGGCAGAGCGCAGCCCCCCGGGGAGCTGTTTTTT. Translation gives CASTKGRGRAQPPGELFF.

V usage is TRBV2 and J usage is TRBJ2-7; D perhaps matches TRBD1 (5 bases). Looked up from germline, CDR1 is SNHLY and CDR2 is FYNNEI. The CDR3 loop spans 13 amino acids. V was cut by 6 bases and J by 2 bases, with 11 bases left in between. The CDR3 DNA sequence: TGTGCCAGCAGGGTTCGCAGGGCCTACGAGCAGTACTTC. Protein: CASRVRRAYEQYF.